This TCR beta chain originates from a study of blood T cell repertoires in COVID-19. Study background: Researchers got acute and convalescent COVID-19 samples from the United States, Italy and Spain. Sample material is recorded as cDNA or gDNA derived from T cells, B-cell-depleted T cells, or PBMCs.

In the original processing: By means of reference gene primer amplification, nucleated cell counts were estimated. Generated by immunoSEQ multiplex PCR, the TCRdb table keeps only in-frame clones and is missing some. That table is the source of V, J and clone size, and D and trimming were worked out from the DNA. The sample lists approximately 90,000 clones; around 79% were seen once. The clonotype comes from a human donor in a cohort sampled during active COVID-19. The sample comprised peripheral blood.

The CDR3 protein is CASSQGAGGFYEQYF. CDR3 DNA sequence: TGCGCCAGCAGCCAAGGGGCGGGGGGCTTCTACGAGCAGTACTTC. V is TRBV4-3 and J is TRBJ2-7; 8 bases fit TRBD2. Germline assignment: CDR1 LGHNA and CDR2 YSLEER. The CDR3 is made up of 15 amino acids. V shed 1 base, J shed 3 bases, and the junction held 5 bases outside the gene matches.